Each of the 18 T cell receptor beta chains below was sequenced from the same sample in a study of early T cells in non-severe SARS-CoV-2 infection. Each CDR3 protein gets one entry after TCRdb re-called the 5' RACE reads with MiXCR. The profile shows fewer than 65,000 distinct CDR3 sequences, about 10% of them singletons. Source material: whole blood. Receptors originate from an adult who was a healthcare worker with PCR-confirmed SARS-CoV-2 infection or an uninfected control (not recorded which).

V and J are TRBV19 and TRBJ1-2; a possible D gene is TRBD1 (5 bases). V was pared by 6 bases and J by 1 base, with 12 bases between. CDR3 length: 14 residues. The germline V gene encodes CDR1 LNHDA and CDR2 SQIVND (reference sequence). CDR3 in amino acids: CASRTGTFNYGYTF. In DNA, the CDR3 is TGTGCCAGTAGAACCGGGACTTTTAACTATGGCTACACCTTC.

The chain links TRBV6-4 to TRBJ2-1, with 8 bases matching TRBD1. Germline V lookup: CDR1 MRHNA, CDR2 SNTAGT. The trim removed 6 bases at V and 9 bases at J, leaving 10 bases unmatched. This CDR3 has 14 residues. The CDR3 coding sequence is TGTGCCAGCAGCGCCGGACAGGGTGGCAGTGAGCAGTTCTTC. This codes for CASSAGQGGSEQFF.

The sample holds a few counts of this clonotype. V is TRBV29-1 and J is TRBJ2-5, with 8 bases that match TRBD1. Germline lookup yields CDR1 SQVTM and CDR2 ANQGSEA. This CDR3 is built from 13 residues. The junction had 2 bases not matched to a gene; V was cut back by 4 bases and J by 1 base. The CDR3 coding sequence is TGCAGCGTTGTACAGGGGGGCCAAGAGACCCAGTACTTC. The encoded protein is CSVVQGGQETQYF.

The chain has TRBV7-6 and TRBJ2-3; tentatively, D is TRBD1 (6 bases). Deletions cut 1 base from V and 3 bases from J, with 8 bases between. Germline CDR1 is SGHVS and CDR2 is FNYEAQ. The CDR3 has 14 residues. In DNA, the CDR3 is TGTGCCAGCAGCTTAGGTACAGGGACAGATACGCAGTATTTT. As protein: CASSLGTGTDTQYF.

This clonotype was counted at least ten times. The chain's CDR3 is CASSTSGVSTDTQYF. For the CDR3, the DNA is TGTGCCAGCAGTACCTCAGGGGTTAGCACAGATACGCAGTATTTT. This sequence joins TRBV12-3 or TRBV12-4 and TRBJ2-3; weak D call: TRBD1 (6 bases). Trimming left V 5 bases short and J 0 bases short, with 12 bases between. This CDR3 spans 15 amino acids.

There are a few counts of this clonotype. This chain connects TRBV5-5 to TRBJ2-7, with TRBD1 matching 9 bases. The CDR3 totals 13 residues. V shed 6 bases, J shed 6 bases, and the junction held 7 bases outside the gene matches. Germline V gives CDR1 SGHKS, CDR2 YYEKEE (reference sequence). The CDR3 DNA is TGTGCCAGCACCCCGGGACAGGGCTTCGAGCAGTACTTC. This encodes CASTPGQGFEQYF.

There are many counts of this clonotype. J is TRBJ2-1 and V is TRBV19; tentative D call: TRBD1 (6 bases). V gave up 3 bases and J gave up 9 bases, with 9 bases separating them. The CDR3 has 12 residues. CDR1 LNHDA and CDR2 SQIVND come from the germline V gene (reference sequence). CDR3 DNA sequence: TGTGCCAGTAGTATGAGAGGGGGTGAGCAGTTCTTC. Its translation: CASSMRGGEQFF.

The rearrangement uses TRBV9 and TRBJ2-3; no firm D call. Germline values: CDR1 SGDLS, CDR2 YYNGEE. The CDR3 loop spans 13 amino acids. V dropped 0 bases and J dropped 4 bases, with 6 bases sitting between them. This CDR3 is CASSVVTPDTQYF. The DNA of the CDR3 is TGTGCCAGCAGCGTAGTGACCCCAGATACGCAGTATTTT.

This sequence joins TRBV6-2 or TRBV6-3 and TRBJ1-1; D perhaps matches TRBD1 (6 bases). Germline values: CDR1 MNHEY, CDR2 SVGEGT. The CDR3 runs 14 residues. The V and J ends lost 3 bases and 5 bases respectively, with 13 bases between them. CDR3 protein: CASSYAGAGTEAFF. CDR3 DNA sequence: TGTGCCAGCAGTTATGCAGGGGCAGGGACTGAAGCTTTCTTT.

This clonotype was recorded many times. This chain uses TRBV12-3 or TRBV12-4 with TRBJ1-2; maybe TRBD1 (6 bases). The CDR3 totals 16 residues. Trimming shortened V by 5 bases and J by 9 bases, and 25 bases separated the two germline ends. The CDR3 protein is CASSKIHWIRGMRYTF. The CDR3 DNA sequence: TGTGCCAGCAGTAAAATCCACTGGATAAGGGGGATGCGCTACACCTTC.

This chain joins TRBV7-2 and TRBJ2-5, with D unclear. The CDR3 is 13 amino acids. V was clipped by 3 bases and J by 1 base, with 6 bases between them. Per germline, CDR1 SGHTA and CDR2 FQGNSA. The CDR3 sequence is CASSFSPQETQYF. CDR3 in DNA: TGTGCCAGCAGCTTTTCTCCCCAAGAGACCCAGTACTTC. Drawing the rest from reference TRBV7-2 and TRBJ2-5, the complete variable domain is GAGVSQSPSNKVTEKGKDVELRCDPISGHTALYWYRQSLGQGLEFLIYFQGNSAPDKSGLPSDRFSAERTGGSVSTLTIQRTQQEDSAVYLCASSFSPQETQYFGPGTRLLVL.

In its sample, this clonotype was seen many times. The rearrangement links TRBV20-1 to TRBJ2-7, with a weak D call TRBD1 (6 bases). Germline V CDR1 and CDR2: DFQATT, SNEGSKA (reference sequence). CDR3 length equals 15 residues. V lost 0 bases and J 0 bases, leaving 12 bases between the germline ends. The CDR3 sequence is CSAREPGHLSYEQYF. The CDR3 nucleotides read TGCAGTGCTAGAGAACCGGGACATCTCTCCTACGAGCAGTACTTC.

This clonotype appeared many times. This sequence joins TRBV6-2 or TRBV6-3 and TRBJ2-7; no firm D call. The length of the CDR3 is 14 residues. From germline, CDR1 is MNHEY and CDR2 SVGEGT. V was trimmed by 2 bases and J by 2 bases, leaving 10 bases between them. The CDR3 here is CASSYRANAYEQYF. CDR3 sequence (DNA): TGTGCCAGCAGTTACCGCGCCAATGCCTACGAGCAGTACTTC.

The chain recombines TRBV20-1 with TRBJ1-1; D is perhaps TRBD1 (6 bases). Trimming took 6 bases from V and 0 from J, leaving 11 bases between them. The CDR3 loop spans 13 amino acids. Germline V gene lookup returns CDR1 DFQATT and CDR2 SNEGSKA (reference sequence). DNA for the CDR3: TGCAGTGCCAGTAAGGGGGTGAACACTGAAGCTTTCTTT. Translating gives CSASKGVNTEAFF.

This rearrangement joins TRBV6-4 to TRBJ2-1; D may be TRBD1 or TRBD2 (5 bases each). The CDR3 contains 16 residues. V was trimmed by 2 bases and J by 0 bases, leaving 11 bases between them. In germline, CDR1 is MRHNA, CDR2 SNTAGT. In nucleotides, the CDR3 is TGTGCCAGCAGTGACCGGAAGGGGACCTCCTACAATGAGCAGTTCTTC. This sequence encodes CASSDRKGTSYNEQFF.

At least ten counts were recorded for this clonotype. V usage is TRBV5-1 and J usage is TRBJ1-1; no definite D call. The CDR3 totals 13 residues. Germline CDR1 is SGHRS and CDR2 is YFSETQ. V was trimmed by 2 bases and J by 2 bases, leaving 7 bases between them. Here the CDR3 reads CASSFTTNTEAFF. CDR3 DNA: TGCGCCAGCAGCTTCACGACCAACACTGAAGCTTTCTTT.

This clonotype was picked up many times. J is TRBJ2-1 and V is TRBV6-2 or TRBV6-3, with 10 bases that match TRBD2. The germline V gene has CDR1 MNHEY and CDR2 SVGEGT. Trimming cost V 7 bases and J 6 bases; bases outside gene matches: 6. CDR3 size: 14 residues. CDR3 DNA: TGTGCCAGCACGAGATTAGCGGGAGGCAATGAGCAGTTCTTC. This codes for CASTRLAGGNEQFF.

This clonotype was observed many times. V usage is TRBV2 and J usage is TRBJ2-7; TRBD1 is a possible D gene (6 bases). The germline CDR1 and CDR2 sequences are SNHLY and FYNNEI. This CDR3 spans 14 amino acids. With 1 base removed from V and 2 bases from J, the gap between germline ends came to 9 bases. CDR3 nucleotide sequence: TGTGCCAGCAGTGAAGACAGGGATGCCTACGAGCAGTACTTC. Translated: CASSEDRDAYEQYF.